One TCR beta chain is described in this entry. What it binds is unknown. The sample belongs to a study of cytomegalovirus exposure and HLA in healthy donors. Using immunoSEQ multiplex PCR, the repertoire was profiled, and TCRdb retains in-frame clones only, with some absent. The top ten hold around 1.1% of the sample, which has over 45,000 clones, around nine tenths seen once. The donors were in the roughly 110-subject validation cohort, distinct from the roughly 600-subject first cohort. Study-wide results and limits: The study flagged some 170 TCR beta chains as cytomegalovirus-associated. A few of the chains that were CMV-associated were confirmed in vitro to be specific for CMV antigens.

The CDR3 spans 15 residues. Looked up from germline, CDR1 is SEHNR and CDR2 is FQNEAQ (reference sequence). The V gene lost 5 bases and the J gene lost 0 bases, with 14 bases spanning the gap. Input material: PBMCs. The V call is TRBV7-9, the J call TRBJ2-7; the D gene is possibly TRBD2 (5 bases). The TCR originated in a young man in good health and CMV-seronegative. The DNA for the CDR3 is TGTGCCAGCAGCCCGCGGACTCTGAGCTCCTACGAGCAGTACTTC. Residues: CASSPRTLSSYEQYF. Using reference TRBV7-9 and TRBJ2-7 for the parts outside the CDR3, the full variable domain is DTGVSQNPRHKITKRGQNVTFRCDPISEHNRLYWYRQTLGQGPEFLTYFQNEAQLEKSRLLSDRFSAERPKGSFSTLEIQRTEQGDSAMYLCASSPRTLSSYEQYFGPGTRLTVT.